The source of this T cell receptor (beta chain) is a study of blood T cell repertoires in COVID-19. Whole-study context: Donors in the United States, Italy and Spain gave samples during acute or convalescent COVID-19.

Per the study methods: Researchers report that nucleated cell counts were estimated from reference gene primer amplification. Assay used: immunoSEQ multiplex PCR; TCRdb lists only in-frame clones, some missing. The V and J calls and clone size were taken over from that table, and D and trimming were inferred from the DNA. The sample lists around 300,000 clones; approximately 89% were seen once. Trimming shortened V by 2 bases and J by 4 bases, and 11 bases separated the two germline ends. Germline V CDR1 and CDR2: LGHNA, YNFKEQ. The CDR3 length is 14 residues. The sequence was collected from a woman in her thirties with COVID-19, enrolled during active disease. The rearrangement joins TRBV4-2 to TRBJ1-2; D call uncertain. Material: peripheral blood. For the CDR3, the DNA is TGTGCCAGCAGCCAACTAGACGGAACCTATGGCTACACCTTC. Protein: CASSQLDGTYGYTF.